This note documents a single T cell receptor beta chain sequence. Antigen unknown. Sequencing used immunoSEQ multiplex PCR; TCRdb keeps in-frame clones, though not all of them. This table holds fewer than 110,000 clones, 89% found once. The data originate from a study of T cell responses to AZD1222 COVID-19 vaccine. About the research overall: Pooled samples include second doses given at about 4 or 12 weeks.

Study results and caveats: Recipients of AZD1222 seropositive at baseline numbered only five or six. When two AZD1222 doses had been given, Spike-specific TCR breadth and depth rose. Most donors were white British and more were female, and clonal diversity was possibly underestimated.

V was trimmed by 0 bases and J by 5 bases, leaving 7 bases between them. CDR1 is LGHNA and CDR2 is YNFKEQ in the germline V gene. This CDR3 region has 13 residues. This specimen consisted of peripheral blood, obtained on day 0 of AZD1222 vaccination. The source is an adult in good health. This sequence joins TRBV4-2 and TRBJ2-5; no clear D gene. CDR3 in DNA: TGTGCCAGCAGCCAAGAAGGATCGGAGACCCAGTACTTC. This encodes CASSQEGSETQYF.